Included here is one T cell receptor (beta chain) sequence, with context. The source of the sample is a study of blood T cell repertoires in COVID-19. At the level of the study: Whether acute or convalescent, the COVID-19 samples came from the United States, Italy and Spain. Sources were T cells, B-cell-depleted T cells, or PBMCs; the material itself was cDNA or gDNA.

Germline CDR1 SGHRS, CDR2 YFSETQ. This CDR3 has 15 residues. The J segment lost 7 bases and the V segment lost 4 bases, leaving 12 bases of the junction unmatched. Using immunoSEQ multiplex PCR, the repertoire was profiled, and TCRdb retains in-frame clones only, with some absent. In the table there are 90,000 to 110,000 clones, roughly 80% of which are singletons. The chain has TRBV5-1 and TRBJ1-2; 8 bases align to TRBD1. Sequencing used peripheral blood. The clonotype originates from a woman of 80 years or more with acute or convalescent COVID-19. CDR3 amino acids: CASSASGGGRSGYTF. The CDR3 DNA reads as TGCGCCAGCAGCGCTTCAGGGGGCGGAAGAAGTGGCTACACCTTC. Supplemented by reference TRBV5-1 and TRBJ1-2, the full variable domain reads KAGVTQTPRYLIKTRGQQVTLSCSPISGHRSVSWYQQTPGQGLQFLFEYFSETQRNKGNFPGRFSGRQFSNSRSEMNVSTLELGDSALYLCASSASGGGRSGYTFGSGTRLTVV.